The rows below give T cell receptor beta chains drawn from one sample of a study of response to subunit inactivated influenza vaccine. Each CDR3 protein is one row after TCRdb ran MiXCR on the RT-PCR reads. The profile shows roughly 170,000 distinct CDR3 sequences, about 9% of them singletons. The sequencing used non-naive T cells sorted from PBMCs, collected on the day of vaccination. These receptors were taken from a man aged 45 to 65 who received an inactivated influenza vaccine. CDR3s include the opening cysteine and the closing phenylalanine or tryptophan. D genes are given only for firm matches. The size entry is marked missing in some rows and otherwise reads once, few, many or a size class.

v_call	clone_size	j_call	d_call	cdr3_nt	cdr3_aa
TRBV14	few	TRBJ1-6	.	TGTGCCAGCAGCCTACAGTATAATTCACCCCTCCACTTT	CASSLQYNSPLHF
TRBV10-3	few	TRBJ2-5	.	TGTGCCATCAGTGAGCGGGGGGCCCAAGAGACCCAGTACTTC	CAISERGAQETQYF
TRBV5-6	.	TRBJ2-3	TRBD2	TGTGCCAGCAGCCTCGGACTAGGCCTAACCCTGGGTACGCAGTATTTT	CASSLGLGLTLGTQYF
TRBV12-3/TRBV12-4	.	TRBJ2-1	TRBD2	TGTGCCAGCAGTTTAGGTTTCCTAGCGGCGAATGAGCAGTTCTTC	CASSLGFLAANEQFF
TRBV6-6	many	TRBJ2-2	.	TGTGCCAGCAGACGGGGCACCGGGGAGCTGTTTTTT	CASRRGTGELFF
TRBV6-2/TRBV6-3	few	TRBJ2-4	.	TGTGCCAGCAGTTTCTCTTCCGGGGCGCTCGGCATTCAGTACTTC	CASSFSSGALGIQYF
TRBV9	medium-sized	TRBJ2-3	.	TGTGCCAGCAGTCTCGGGGGCCACAGCACAGATACGCAGTATTTT	CASSLGGHSTDTQYF
TRBV7-2	many	TRBJ2-5	TRBD1	TGTGCCAGCAGCAGGGACAGAAAAGAGACCCAGTACTTC	CASSRDRKETQYF
TRBV20-1	few	TRBJ2-3	TRBD2	TGCAGTGCTAGAAGCGGGACTCCCTCACGAAATACGCAGTATTTT	CSARSGTPSRNTQYF
TRBV28	few	TRBJ2-2	.	TGTGCCAGCAGTTCCCCCCGACAGGGACTAAACACCGGGGAGCTGTTTTTT	CASSSPRQGLNTGELFF
TRBV18	.	TRBJ1-5	TRBD1	TGTGCCAGCTCGACAGGGTTTAATCAGCCCCAGCATTTT	CASSTGFNQPQHF
TRBV6-2/TRBV6-3	.	TRBJ2-2	.	TGTGCCAGCAGTTACTCGATATCCCAGGCGCCGTGGACCGGGGAGCTGTTTTTT	CASSYSISQAPWTGELFF
TRBV5-1	few	TRBJ2-3	.	TGCGCCAGCGGTTTCTCGGATTTAGCAGATACGCAGTATTTT	CASGFSDLADTQYF
TRBV12-3/TRBV12-4	.	TRBJ2-5	.	TGTGCCAGCGGGGAAGCCGGGGGTAGGGAGACCCAGTACTTC	CASGEAGGRETQYF
TRBV29-1	many	TRBJ2-1	.	TGCAGCGTTGGTAATACACAAGTTGAGCAGTTCTTC	CSVGNTQVEQFF
TRBV27	.	TRBJ2-7	.	TGTGCCAGCAGTCCGTCACAGACCCGATTACAGCTGAGCTCCTACGAGCAGTACTTC	CASSPSQTRLQLSSYEQYF
TRBV7-2	many	TRBJ1-5	.	TGTGCCAGCAGCCGAGGGTTGGAACAGCCCCAGCATTTT	CASSRGLEQPQHF